What follows are 26 T cell receptor beta chains derived from one specimen sequenced in a study of T cells in Graves' hyperthyroidism and ophthalmopathy. TCR beta CDR3 sequences were amplified from RNA transcripts. A first-round RT-PCR of the TCR CDR3 used the HTBI primer set. Each CDR3 protein is one row after TCRdb ran MiXCR on the multiplex PCR reads. The data show some 270,000 distinct CDR3 sequences, roughly an eighth seen once. Sequences were obtained from blood. These receptors were taken from a woman aged 35 to 49 with Graves' hyperthyroidism.

This clonotype was seen a few times. The genes are TRBV7-2 and TRBJ1-5; 8 nucleotides match TRBD1. The CDR3 consists of 15 residues. The V segment lost 5 bases and the J segment 4 bases; nucleotides outside the gene matches: 7. Germline V CDR1 and CDR2: SGHTA, FQGNSA. The CDR3 DNA is TGTGCCAGCAGCCGTGACAGGGGCACGAATCAGCCCCAGCATTTT. Encoded protein: CASSRDRGTNQPQHF.

This clonotype turned up a few times. This sequence joins TRBV7-2 and TRBJ1-3; D call uncertain. V was cut by 6 bases and J by 0 bases, with 12 bases left in between. The CDR3 covers 15 residues. Germline loops: CDR1 SGHTA, CDR2 FQGNSA. For the CDR3, the DNA is TGTGCCAGCAGTTCCCGAGGGTACTCTGGAAACACCATATATTTT. This codes for CASSSRGYSGNTIYF.

The genes are TRBV11-2 and TRBJ1-2, with 8 bases identical to TRBD1. Per the germline V gene, CDR1 is SGHAT and CDR2 is FQNNGV. V lost 5 bases to trimming and J lost 3 bases; unmatched junction nucleotides: 5. The length of the CDR3 is 14 residues. CDR3 sequence reads: CASSRQGPHYGYTF. DNA of the CDR3: TGTGCCAGCAGCCGACAGGGGCCCCACTATGGCTACACCTTC.

The sample holds a few counts of this clonotype. This rearrangement joins TRBV24-1 to TRBJ2-2; no clear D gene. The CDR3 consists of 15 residues. Germline V lookup: CDR1 KGHDR, CDR2 SFDVKD. Deletions cut 4 bases from V and 3 bases from J, with 11 bases between. CDR3: CATSDSPTDTGELFF. CDR3 in DNA: TGTGCCACCAGTGACTCACCAACTGACACCGGGGAGCTGTTTTTT.

This clonotype was seen at least ten times. This chain connects TRBV27 to TRBJ1-1; 8 bases agree with TRBD1. With V trimmed by 7 bases and J by 4 bases, 8 bases remained unmatched. Germline loops: CDR1 MNHEY, CDR2 SMNVEV (reference sequence). The CDR3 spans 14 residues. CDR3 DNA sequence: TGTGCCAGCACCGCGGACAGGGTCGGCACTGAAGCTTTCTTT. Translating it yields CASTADRVGTEAFF.

This clonotype has a count of ten or more. This chain connects TRBV7-2 to TRBJ1-1; D possibly corresponds to TRBD1 (6 bases). The CDR3 has 15 residues. Between the trimmed V and J ends, which lost 5 bases and 10 bases, there was a span of 23 bases. Germline CDR1 reads SGHTA; CDR2 reads FQGNSA. CDR3 region: CASSAYPGHRQGAFF. The CDR3 DNA sequence: TGTGCCAGCAGCGCGTACCCGGGACACCGCCAAGGAGCTTTCTTT. Variable domain in full (rest from reference TRBV7-2 and TRBJ1-1): GAGVSQSPSNKVTEKGKDVELRCDPISGHTALYWYRQSLGQGLEFLIYFQGNSAPDKSGLPSDRFSAERTGGSVSTLTIQRTQQEDSAVYLCASSAYPGHRQGAFFGQGTRLTVV.

This clonotype was counted ten times or more. The chain couples TRBV28 to TRBJ1-5, with 8 bases matching TRBD1. This CDR3 has 17 amino acids. The J segment lost 4 bases and the V segment lost 4 bases, leaving 12 bases of the junction unmatched. The V gene's germline CDR1 is MDHEN and CDR2 SYDVKM. Here the CDR3 reads CASSSFSGTGRNQPQHF. The CDR3 DNA reads as TGTGCCAGCAGTTCCTTCTCCGGGACAGGTCGAAATCAGCCCCAGCATTTT. The full variable domain, rest sourced from reference TRBV28 and TRBJ1-5, is DVKVTQSSRYLVKRTGEKVFLECVQDMDHENMFWYRQDPGLGLRLIYFSYDVKMKEKGDIPEGYSVSREKKERFSLILESASTNQTSMYLCASSSFSGTGRNQPQHFGDGTRLSIL.

Only a few counts were recorded for this clonotype. V usage is TRBV24-1 and J usage is TRBJ2-2, with TRBD1 matching 7 bases. With V trimmed by 7 bases and J by 0 bases, 1 base remained unmatched. From germline, CDR1 is KGHDR and CDR2 SFDVKD. This CDR3 comprises 14 residues. The chain's CDR3 is CATRGTANTGELFF. CDR3 DNA: TGTGCCACCAGGGGGACAGCGAACACCGGGGAGCTGTTTTTT.

This clonotype was counted only a few times. One junction end does not reproduce the germline sequence, and a read error may be involved. The chain employs TRBV5-6 and TRBJ1-1, with D hard to call. Germline CDR1 reads SGHDT; CDR2 reads YYEEEE. The CDR3 length is 14 residues. The CDR3 spells CAGSLAGRNTEAFF. CDR3 sequence (DNA): TGTGCCGGCAGCTTGGCCGGCAGGAACACTGAAGCTTTCTTT.

This clonotype was observed a few times. The chain links TRBV9 to TRBJ1-1; D unresolved. V was shortened by 4 bases and J by 4 bases, with 11 bases between the two germline ends. The germline V gene has CDR1 SGDLS and CDR2 YYNGEE. The CDR3 has 13 amino acids. The CDR3 nucleotides are TGTGCCAGCAGCCCCGACTGGGTCACTGAAGCTTTCTTT. The encoded protein is CASSPDWVTEAFF.

To note about this clonotype: A read error may be the cause here, since a much bigger clone is one base away. V and J are TRBV7-9 and TRBJ2-7, with D possibly matching TRBD1 (6 bases). The V gene's germline CDR1 is SEHNR and CDR2 FQNEAQ (reference sequence). This CDR3 comprises 14 residues. The V end lost 7 bases, the J end lost 0 bases, and 13 bases lay between the germline ends. CDR3 DNA: TGTGCCAGCACCCGACAGGAGAGCTCCTACGAGCAGTACGTC. It yields the protein CASTRQESSYEQYV.

J is TRBJ1-2 and V is TRBV18; the match to TRBD1 covers 7 bases. The ends lost 1 base at V and 2 bases at J; junction bases unmatched: 4. Germline-derived CDR1 and CDR2 are KGHSH and LQKENI. The CDR3 runs to 15 residues. In DNA, the CDR3 is TGTGCCAGCTCACCACGAGGACAGGCAAACTATGGCTACACCTTC. The encoded protein is CASSPRGQANYGYTF.

This clonotype came up many times. The chain uses TRBV27 and TRBJ2-2; the D gene is possibly TRBD2 (5 bases). Germline values: CDR1 MNHEY, CDR2 SMNVEV (reference sequence). V lost 3 bases to trimming and J lost 0 bases, with 11 bases between them. CDR3 size: 16 residues. The CDR3 nucleotides read TGTGCCAGCAGTTTGAGGCGGGCCCCGAACACCGGGGAGCTGTTTTTT. Residues: CASSLRRAPNTGELFF.

This clonotype showed up many times. The V and J genes are TRBV27 and TRBJ2-2, with D uncertain. The germline V gene has CDR1 MNHEY and CDR2 SMNVEV (reference sequence). This CDR3 has 12 residues. Trimming left V 5 bases short and J 8 bases short, with 9 bases between. Here the CDR3 reads CASSPRLGELFF. In nucleotides, the CDR3 is TGTGCCAGCAGTCCGCGTTTAGGGGAGCTGTTTTTT.

This clonotype was observed many times. V gene TRBV3-1 combines with J gene TRBJ2-1; 8 bases agree with TRBD1. Per germline, CDR1 LGHDT and CDR2 YNNKEL (reference sequence). V shed 3 bases and J 4 bases; nucleotides not matched to a gene: 11. The CDR3 consists of 17 residues. Here the CDR3 DNA reads TGTGCCAGCAGCCAGCATCTGGACAGGGACCTTTACAATGAGCAGTTCTTC. Its protein product is CASSQHLDRDLYNEQFF.

This clonotype was detected many times. The CDR3 DNA reads as TGTGCCAGCAGGGGAGGGACGGCTAATTCACCCCTCCACTTT. Protein product: CASRGGTANSPLHF. The chain carries TRBV2 and TRBJ1-6; D is possibly TRBD1 (5 bases). From germline, CDR1 is SNHLY and CDR2 FYNNEI. V shed 6 bases and J shed 6 bases, with 12 bases lying between them. This CDR3 region has 14 residues.

This clonotype was counted many times. The chain links TRBV2 to TRBJ2-5; D may be TRBD2 (6 bases). CDR1 is SNHLY and CDR2 is FYNNEI in the germline V gene. The CDR3 is made up of 13 amino acids. V dropped 8 bases and J dropped 3 bases, with 13 bases sitting between them. CDR3 nucleotide sequence: TGTGCCAGCGGAGGGGACGCCAAAGAGACCCAGTACTTC. It yields the protein CASGGDAKETQYF.

This clonotype was seen at least ten times. The chain has TRBV20-1 and TRBJ1-1, with TRBD1 matching 7 bases. Germline V gene data show CDR1 as DFQATT and CDR2 as SNEGSKA (reference sequence). There are 16 residues in the CDR3. With V trimmed by 5 bases and J by 3 bases, 15 bases remained unmatched. The CDR3 DNA reads TGCAGTGCTCTGACAGGGAGCGGCGTTTGGGACACTGAAGCTTTCTTT. Its translation is CSALTGSGVWDTEAFF.

This clonotype was detected many times. The V gene is TRBV12-3 or TRBV12-4, the J gene TRBJ1-5; 7 bases map to TRBD1. This CDR3 spans 15 amino acids. Trimming cost V 5 bases and J 5 bases; bases outside gene matches: 9. CDR3 amino acids: CASSLSTGIDQPQHF. The CDR3 DNA is TGTGCCAGCAGTCTTTCGACAGGGATTGATCAGCCCCAGCATTTT.

In this sample, this clonotype turned up many times. The chain joins TRBV11-2 to TRBJ2-7, with 7 nucleotides matching TRBD2. V gave up 1 base and J gave up 8 bases; unmatched junction bases: 5. Germline CDR1 SGHAT, CDR2 FQNNGV. CDR3 size: 13 residues. The CDR3 sequence is CASSLGGGGKQYF. The CDR3 DNA follows: TGTGCCAGCAGCTTAGGCGGGGGAGGAAAGCAGTACTTC.

The table lists this clonotype with many counts. The rearrangement joins TRBV30 to TRBJ1-2; D remains unclear. The V gene's germline CDR1 is GTSNPN and CDR2 SVGIG (reference sequence). V was clipped by 4 bases and J by 6 bases, with 15 bases between them. The CDR3 loop spans 13 amino acids. The CDR3 reads CAWTLPIKDGYTF. CDR3 bases: TGTGCCTGGACCCTCCCAATTAAGGATGGCTACACCTTC.

This clonotype was picked up many times. The CDR3 coding sequence is TGTGCCAGCAGCTCAACTAGTTTCAGTGAGCAGTTCTTC. Residues: CASSSTSFSEQFF. The chain has TRBV7-3 and TRBJ2-1, with D possibly TRBD2 on 5 matching bases. CDR1 and CDR2 from the germline V gene are SGHTA and FQGTGA. The CDR3 totals 13 residues. Trimming removed 4 bases from V and 9 bases from J, with 13 bases in between.

This clonotype was counted only a few times. The genes are TRBV6-1 and TRBJ2-7; D uncertain. The germline gives CDR1 MNHNS, CDR2 SASEGT. The CDR3 has 15 residues. V was cut by 2 bases and J by 6 bases, with 17 bases left in between. The CDR3 coding sequence is TGTGCCAGCAGTGAATTTTTCGGCACCAATACCGAGCAGTACTTC. Translation gives CASSEFFGTNTEQYF.

This clonotype was observed at least ten times. This rearrangement joins TRBV12-5 to TRBJ1-2; 10 positions agree with TRBD1. Germline trimming cut 5 bases from V and 6 bases from J; bases unmatched to any gene: 3. Germline V CDR1 and CDR2: LGHNT, FRNRAP. This CDR3 has 13 amino acids. This CDR3 reads CASGPGTGDGYTF. The CDR3 nucleotides read TGTGCTAGTGGTCCCGGGACAGGGGATGGCTACACCTTC.

This clonotype has ten or more counts. The J gene is TRBJ1-5, the V gene TRBV12-3 or TRBV12-4, with unresolved D. The CDR3 sequence is 14 residues long. V was trimmed by 6 bases and J by 2 bases, leaving 11 bases between them. Here the CDR3 reads CASSPEGRNQPQHF. The CDR3, as DNA: TGTGCCAGCAGCCCAGAGGGCCGCAATCAGCCCCAGCATTTT.

Many counts were recorded for this clonotype. The rearrangement links TRBV7-3 to TRBJ1-2, with D possibly being TRBD1 (5 bases). Germline loops: CDR1 SGHTA, CDR2 FQGTGA. This CDR3 is built from 13 residues. Trimming took 5 bases from V and 4 from J, leaving 11 bases between them. In DNA form, the CDR3 reads TGTGCCAGCAGCGACGAGAGGGGCTATGGCTACACCTTC. Encoded protein: CASSDERGYGYTF.